A selection of T cell receptor beta chains follows, all from one sample in a study of vaccination and CD4 T cells after COVID-19. Their antigens remain unidentified. One entry per CDR3 protein, called by TCRdb with MiXCR from the PCR reads. Here the sample spans some 4,000 distinct CDR3 sequences, around 15% being singletons. Input material: CD4+ T cells from blood, cultured in vitro. The receptors come from a human donor who had recovered from COVID-19. Both conserved end residues are part of each CDR3. Fields, in order: CDR3 DNA, CDR3 protein, V gene, D gene, J gene, clone size. A D gene is named only where the DNA matches it firmly. Part of the rows lack a size; the others show once, few, many or a class for expanded clones.

CDR3 DNA: TGCGCCAGCAGCTTGGGGGACAGGGGCTCCTACGAGCAGTACTTC; CDR3 protein: CASSLGDRGSYEQYF; V gene: TRBV5-1; D gene: TRBD1; J gene: TRBJ2-7; clone size: few
CDR3 DNA: TGTGCCAGCAGGGGGGAGCGGGGGGGACTGAATGAGCAGTTCTTC; CDR3 protein: CASRGERGGLNEQFF; V gene: TRBV6-2/TRBV6-3; D gene: TRBD2; J gene: TRBJ2-1; clone size: few
CDR3 DNA: TGTGCCAGCAGCTTGGAACAGGGTCTTGCGACCCTCCACTTT; CDR3 protein: CASSLEQGLATLHF; V gene: TRBV5-5; D gene: NA; J gene: TRBJ1-6; clone size: medium-sized
CDR3 DNA: TGCAGTGCTATGGAAGGGGGCGGCGAAAAACTGTTTTTT; CDR3 protein: CSAMEGGGEKLFF; V gene: TRBV20-1; D gene: TRBD1; J gene: TRBJ1-4; clone size: few
CDR3 DNA: TGTGCCAGCAGTGAGGGACAGTCCACAGATACGCAGTATTTT; CDR3 protein: CASSEGQSTDTQYF; V gene: TRBV12-3/TRBV12-4; D gene: TRBD1; J gene: TRBJ2-3; clone size: medium-sized
CDR3 DNA: TGCAGTGCTAGACTAGCGGGGGGGGACTACGAGCAGTACTTC; CDR3 protein: CSARLAGGDYEQYF; V gene: TRBV20-1; D gene: TRBD2; J gene: TRBJ2-7; clone size: few
CDR3 DNA: TGCGCCAGCAGCTCCCCCCCGGGAGAGCACGGCTACACCTTC; CDR3 protein: CASSSPPGEHGYTF; V gene: TRBV10-2; D gene: NA; J gene: TRBJ1-2; clone size: medium-sized
CDR3 DNA: TGTGCCACCAAGGGGCGGATCTACAATGAGCAGTTCTTC; CDR3 protein: CATKGRIYNEQFF; V gene: TRBV2; D gene: NA; J gene: TRBJ2-1; clone size: few
CDR3 DNA: TGTGCCAGCAGCTTGGGAGGGGCTGGGGCCAACGTCCTGACTTTC; CDR3 protein: CASSLGGAGANVLTF; V gene: TRBV5-4; D gene: NA; J gene: TRBJ2-6; clone size: NA
CDR3 DNA: TGCGCCAGCAGCTTGGTAGCCGGCCTTAGCGGGTCCTACGAGCAGTACTTC; CDR3 protein: CASSLVAGLSGSYEQYF; V gene: TRBV5-1; D gene: TRBD2; J gene: TRBJ2-7; clone size: few
CDR3 DNA: TGCAGCGCGACCCAGGGTCGGGGGACCGGGGAGCTGTTTTTT; CDR3 protein: CSATQGRGTGELFF; V gene: TRBV20-1; D gene: NA; J gene: TRBJ2-2; clone size: NA
CDR3 DNA: TGTGCCAGCAGCCCGCTTGGAACAGGGGTGTACGAGCAGTACTTC; CDR3 protein: CASSPLGTGVYEQYF; V gene: TRBV3-1; D gene: TRBD1; J gene: TRBJ2-7; clone size: few